These 15 T cell receptor beta chains were sequenced from one sample in a study of technical replicates of blood from a few donors (dated by TCRdb to between 2016 and 2019). To prepare the library, the immunoSEQ multiplex PCR assay was applied. TCRdb retrieved this table from immuneACCESS and kept in-frame rearrangements only. Not all clones are present; in checked studies, unresolved V genes account for under half, and no reason is known for the remainder. The sample has under 100,000 clones on record, under 97% of them singletons. The top ten hold 0.2% to 0.25% of the sample. The source material was T cells isolated from PBMCs. These receptors were obtained from a human donor in good health.

The CDR3, as DNA: TGCGCCAGCAGCCGCGCAGGGGACACTGAAGCTTTCTTT. Its protein product is CASSRAGDTEAFF. The chain combines TRBV4-1 with TRBJ1-1, with a tentative D call TRBD1 (6 bases). V was cut by 4 bases and J by 3 bases, with 9 bases left in between. Germline V lookup: CDR1 MGHRA, CDR2 YSYEKL. The CDR3 has 13 amino acids.

This clone was found once. The chain links TRBV7-9 to TRBJ1-2; 9 positions match TRBD1. This CDR3 is 15 amino acids long. Looked up from germline, CDR1 is SEHNR and CDR2 is FQNEAQ (reference sequence). Trimming took 5 bases from V and 4 from J; bases not matched to a gene: 8. The CDR3: CASSAPGQGIYGYTF. CDR3 nucleotide sequence: TGTGCCAGCAGCGCGCCGGGACAGGGCATCTATGGCTACACCTTC.

This chain uses TRBV6-1 with TRBJ1-5; the D is unclear. The V end was cut by 2 bases, the J end by 0 bases, with 8 bases between. The CDR3 is made up of 15 amino acids. Per germline, CDR1 MNHNS and CDR2 SASEGT. The DNA of the CDR3 is TGTGCCAGCAGTGAACGGGGTTTTAGCAATCAGCCCCAGCATTTT. Protein: CASSERGFSNQPQHF.

The chain uses TRBV19 and TRBJ1-1; the D gene is possibly TRBD1 (6 bases). Germline values: CDR1 LNHDA, CDR2 SQIVND (reference sequence). V lost 10 bases to trimming and J lost 3 bases, with 9 bases between them. The CDR3 runs to 11 residues. The CDR3 nucleotides read TGTGCCACCCGACAGGACACTGAAGCTTTCTTT. Its protein is CATRQDTEAFF.

V and J are TRBV7-9 and TRBJ1-1, with D uncertain. The V end was cut by 4 bases, the J end by 8 bases, with 17 bases between. The germline gives CDR1 SEHNR, CDR2 FQNEAQ (reference sequence). CDR3 length equals 14 residues. As DNA, the CDR3 is TGTGCCAGCAGCTCCCCGGCAGCCCGGGTCGAAGCTTTCTTT. This gives the protein CASSSPAARVEAFF. Together with reference TRBV7-9 and TRBJ1-1, the CDR3 gives the full variable domain: DTGVSQNPRHKITKRGQNVTFRCDPISEHNRLYWYRQTLGQGPEFLTYFQNEAQLEKSRLLSDRFSAERPKGSFSTLEIQRTEQGDSAMYLCASSSPAARVEAFFGQGTRLTVV.

This clone appeared a few times. CDR3 residues: CASRLTGVGNTEAFF. The CDR3 bases are TGTGCCAGCAGGTTAACAGGGGTAGGGAACACTGAAGCTTTCTTT. The V gene is TRBV27, the J gene TRBJ1-1; TRBD1 matches 7 bases. The V and J ends lost 6 bases and 1 base, in that order; junction bases with no gene match: 8. Per germline, CDR1 MNHEY and CDR2 SMNVEV (reference sequence). The CDR3 runs 15 residues.

The chain combines TRBV11-2 with TRBJ2-5; TRBD1 matches at 7 bases. J was trimmed by 2 bases and V by 5 bases; bases with no gene match: 5. The CDR3 sequence is 14 residues long. Germline V CDR1 and CDR2: SGHAT, FQNNGV. CDR3 in DNA: TGTGCCAGCAGCCCTGGGACAGCGCAAGAGACCCAGTACTTC. Protein: CASSPGTAQETQYF.

This clone came up once. V and J are TRBV5-1 and TRBJ2-3, with 10 bases fitting TRBD2. Germline loops: CDR1 SGHRS, CDR2 YFSETQ. With V trimmed by 0 bases and J by 3 bases, 4 bases remained unmatched. The CDR3 covers 16 residues. CDR3 coding DNA: TGCGCCAGCAGCTTGGACCCTAGCGGGAGTACAGATACGCAGTATTTT. The encoded protein is CASSLDPSGSTDTQYF.

V gene TRBV19 combines with J gene TRBJ2-4; D might be TRBD2 (5 bases). Germline V gene lookup returns CDR1 LNHDA and CDR2 SQIVND (reference sequence). CDR3 length: 15 amino acids. Trimming removed 5 bases from V and 0 bases from J, with 11 bases in between. As DNA, the CDR3 is TGTGCCAGTAGTGGTAGCGTACTAGCCAAAAACATTCAGTACTTC. Its translation is CASSGSVLAKNIQYF.

This sequence joins TRBV29-1 and TRBJ2-3, with D possibly TRBD1 on 5 matching bases. Per the germline V gene, CDR1 is SQVTM and CDR2 is ANQGSEA. V lost 4 bases, J lost 4 bases, and 12 bases lay in between. This CDR3 has 13 residues. This chain's CDR3 is CSVVSTGADTQYF. The CDR3 DNA follows: TGCAGCGTTGTTTCTACAGGAGCAGATACGCAGTATTTT.

The chain links TRBV2 to TRBJ2-7; 9 nucleotides match TRBD1. V was pared by 7 bases and J by 3 bases, with 1 base of the junction left unmatched. CDR1 and CDR2 from the germline V gene are SNHLY and FYNNEI. The CDR3 totals 12 residues. The CDR3 loop is CASTGQGYEQYF. The CDR3 DNA reads as TGTGCCAGCACGGGACAGGGCTACGAGCAGTACTTC.

This rearrangement joins TRBV7-8 to TRBJ2-7, with TRBD2 identical over 10 bases. This CDR3 contains 18 residues. Trimming removed 5 bases from V and 4 bases from J; junction bases left unmatched: 17. The germline gives CDR1 SGHVS, CDR2 FQNEAQ. Here the CDR3 DNA reads TGTGCCAGCAGCAAAGGACTAGCGGTAGACCTCGCTGGTTACGAGCAGTACTTC. Translating gives CASSKGLAVDLAGYEQYF.

The chain uses TRBV6-6 and TRBJ2-7; TRBD2 matches 8 bases. Germline CDR1 is MNHNY and CDR2 is SVGAGI (reference sequence). The trim removed 9 bases at V and 2 bases at J, leaving 6 bases unmatched. This CDR3 spans 13 amino acids. CDR3 in amino acids: CASRSGSTYEQYF. The CDR3 nucleotides read TGTGCCAGTAGGAGCGGGAGCACCTACGAGCAGTACTTC.

The rearrangement joins TRBV6-5 to TRBJ2-7; 7 bases are shared with TRBD1. V lost 5 bases and J lost 4; bases outside the gene matches: 8. The CDR3 is made up of 14 amino acids. Per the germline V gene, CDR1 is MNHEY and CDR2 is SVGAGI. In nucleotides, the CDR3 is TGTGCCAGCAGTCCCCTGACAGGGTATTACGAGCAGTACTTC. Translated, it gives CASSPLTGYYEQYF.

J is TRBJ2-2 and V is TRBV5-1, with 11 bases lining up with TRBD2. J gave up 7 bases and V 1 base, and 6 bases lay outside the gene matches. CDR1 SGHRS and CDR2 YFSETQ come from the germline V gene. CDR3 length: 16 residues. The CDR3 sequence is CASSLSSTSGSGELFF. The DNA of the CDR3 is TGCGCCAGCAGCTTGAGCAGTACTAGCGGGAGCGGGGAGCTGTTTTTT. The full variable domain, with the rest looked up from reference TRBV5-1 and TRBJ2-2, is KAGVTQTPRYLIKTRGQQVTLSCSPISGHRSVSWYQQTPGQGLQFLFEYFSETQRNKGNFPGRFSGRQFSNSRSEMNVSTLELGDSALYLCASSLSSTSGSGELFFGEGSRLTVL.